Listed below are T cell receptor beta chains from one sample, sequenced in a study of blood T cell repertoires in COVID-19. Using immunoSEQ multiplex PCR, the repertoire was profiled, and TCRdb retains in-frame clones only, with some absent. The table lists just over 300,000 clones, 90% of them singletons. The sample was PBMCs or T cells enriched from blood (not recorded which). The receptors shown here come from a young woman with acute COVID-19. Both conserved end residues are part of each CDR3. The order of the fields is clone size, J gene, D gene, V gene, CDR3 DNA, CDR3 protein. D genes are given only for firm matches. A clone size is listed for some rows: how often the clone was seen (once, few, many), or a class if it is expanded.

clone_size: .; j_call: TRBJ2-1; d_call: TRBD2; v_call: TRBV9; cdr3_nt: TGTGCCAGCAGCGTTGGGTGGGAGGGAAATGAGCAGTTCTTC; cdr3_aa: CASSVGWEGNEQFF
clone_size: .; j_call: TRBJ2-1; d_call: TRBD2; v_call: TRBV27; cdr3_nt: TGTGCCAGCAGTTTCTGGCTAGCGGGTATGGTAAATGAGCAGTTCTTC; cdr3_aa: CASSFWLAGMVNEQFF
clone_size: .; j_call: TRBJ2-7; d_call: .; v_call: TRBV7-8; cdr3_nt: TGTGCCAGCAGCCTTCGGGACTACGAGCAGTACTTC; cdr3_aa: CASSLRDYEQYF
clone_size: once; j_call: TRBJ1-1; d_call: .; v_call: TRBV7-9; cdr3_nt: TGTGCCAGCAGCCCCCGTGGGGGGGAAGCTTTCTTT; cdr3_aa: CASSPRGGEAFF
clone_size: .; j_call: TRBJ1-1; d_call: TRBD1; v_call: TRBV27; cdr3_nt: TGTGCCAGCAGGCCCGACAGGGGGAGTACTGAAGCTTTCTTT; cdr3_aa: CASRPDRGSTEAFF
clone_size: .; j_call: TRBJ2-5; d_call: TRBD2; v_call: TRBV30; cdr3_nt: TGTGCCTGGAGTGCCGCTAGCGGCTGGCAAGAGACCCAGTACTTC; cdr3_aa: CAWSAASGWQETQYF
clone_size: once; j_call: TRBJ2-3; d_call: TRBD1; v_call: TRBV24-1; cdr3_nt: TGTGCCACCACCGCGACTGGACAGGGCTCAGATACGCAGTATTTT; cdr3_aa: CATTATGQGSDTQYF
clone_size: .; j_call: TRBJ1-2; d_call: TRBD1; v_call: TRBV2; cdr3_nt: TGTGCCAGCAGTGAAGAAACGACAGGGGAGGGTGGCTACACCTTC; cdr3_aa: CASSEETTGEGGYTF
clone_size: .; j_call: TRBJ1-5; d_call: TRBD1; v_call: TRBV24-1; cdr3_nt: TGTGCCACCAGTGACCCAGGACAGGGGCAGCCCCAGCATTTT; cdr3_aa: CATSDPGQGQPQHF
clone_size: .; j_call: TRBJ2-2; d_call: .; v_call: TRBV15; cdr3_nt: TGTGCCACCAGCAGAGATAGAACCAACACCGGGGAGCTGTTTTTT; cdr3_aa: CATSRDRTNTGELFF
clone_size: .; j_call: TRBJ2-1; d_call: .; v_call: TRBV21-1; cdr3_nt: TGTGCCAGCAGCAAAGGAGCGGGAGGGCCTAGGAATGAGCAGTTCTTC; cdr3_aa: CASSKGAGGPRNEQFF
clone_size: .; j_call: TRBJ1-6; d_call: .; v_call: TRBV18; cdr3_nt: TGTGCCAGCTCTCTCGCCCACATATTCTCCTATAATTCACCCCTCCACTTT; cdr3_aa: CASSLAHIFSYNSPLHF
clone_size: .; j_call: TRBJ1-1; d_call: .; v_call: TRBV30; cdr3_nt: TGTGCCTGGAGTTTGGCAGGGCGGGAAGCTTTCTTT; cdr3_aa: CAWSLAGREAFF
clone_size: .; j_call: TRBJ1-6; d_call: .; v_call: TRBV14; cdr3_nt: TGTGCCAGCAGCCAAGGATTAAAGGGGTTCGATAATTCACCCCTCCACTTT; cdr3_aa: CASSQGLKGFDNSPLHF